The 8 T cell receptor beta chains below were found in one sample sequenced in a study of shared clonotypes between healthy human individuals. Sequencing used immunoSEQ multiplex PCR; TCRdb keeps in-frame clones, though not all of them. The data hold approximately 2,000,000 clones, with about nine tenths observed a single time. Sequenced: naive CD4+ T cells from PBMCs. The subset here: CD45RA+ positively selected. These receptors all come from a man aged 18-30 years in good health. Some clones in this sample may be carry-over from other donors' samples.

The chain couples TRBV28 to TRBJ2-2; 9 bases are shared with TRBD1. V shed 2 bases and J 4 bases; nucleotides not matched to a gene: 8. The CDR3 loop spans 17 amino acids. The germline V gene has CDR1 MDHEN and CDR2 SYDVKM. This CDR3 is CASSLIWGQGSTGELFF. The DNA of the CDR3 is TGTGCCAGCAGTTTAATTTGGGGACAGGGTAGCACCGGGGAGCTGTTTTTT. The entire variable domain, with the rest obtained from reference TRBV28 and TRBJ2-2, is as follows: DVKVTQSSRYLVKRTGEKVFLECVQDMDHENMFWYRQDPGLGLRLIYFSYDVKMKEKGDIPEGYSVSREKKERFSLILESASTNQTSMYLCASSLIWGQGSTGELFFGEGSRLTVL.

The chain joins TRBV10-3 to TRBJ2-7; 7 positions match TRBD2. The length of the CDR3 is 14 residues. Per the germline V gene, CDR1 is ENHRY and CDR2 is SYGVKD. V was clipped by 6 bases and J by 2 bases; unmatched bases: 7. The CDR3: CAIRSLAPTYEQYF. The CDR3 DNA reads TGTGCCATCAGATCACTAGCGCCAACCTACGAGCAGTACTTC.

The gene calls are TRBV9 and TRBJ2-1, with 7 bases fitting TRBD2. Germline CDR1 SGDLS, CDR2 YYNGEE. CDR3 length: 15 amino acids. After removal of 1 base from V and 3 bases from J, the junction contained 4 bases not matched to a gene. The CDR3 coding sequence is TGTGCCAGCAGCGTATCGGGACTAATCTACAATGAGCAGTTCTTC. This sequence encodes CASSVSGLIYNEQFF.

As for this clone: A read error may produce the germline difference seen at one junction end. Here the CDR3 DNA reads TGTGCCAGCAGCTTGGACGTGAGGAGTACTGAAGCTTTCTTT. Residues: CASSLDVRSTEAFF. The chain employs TRBV5-1 and TRBJ1-1; D is undetermined. This CDR3 spans 14 amino acids. CDR1 and CDR2 from the germline V gene are SGHRS and YFSETQ.

The chain is built from TRBV7-2 and TRBJ2-7; D uncertain. Looked up from germline, CDR1 is SGHTA and CDR2 is FQGNSA. The CDR3 is 12 amino acids. V lost 2 bases to trimming and J lost 7 bases, with 9 bases between them. The CDR3 protein is CASSLRISEQYF. The CDR3 DNA is TGTGCCAGCAGCTTACGGATTTCTGAGCAGTACTTC. Based on the CDR3 plus reference TRBV7-2 and TRBJ2-7, the full variable domain is GAGVSQSPSNKVTEKGKDVELRCDPISGHTALYWYRQSLGQGLEFLIYFQGNSAPDKSGLPSDRFSAERTGGSVSTLTIQRTQQEDSAVYLCASSLRISEQYFGPGTRLTVT.

This rearrangement joins TRBV9 to TRBJ2-2; D might be TRBD2 (8 bases). This CDR3 contains 18 residues. Trimming left V 4 bases short and J 2 bases short, with 21 bases between. CDR1 is SGDLS, CDR2 YYNGEE, per germline. CDR3 residues: CASSPRGGTRGNTGELFF. The CDR3 nucleotides are TGTGCCAGCAGCCCCAGGGGGGGGACTAGAGGCAACACCGGGGAGCTGTTTTTT.

The chain joins TRBV27 to TRBJ2-7; 11 bases fit TRBD1. Germline assignment: CDR1 MNHEY and CDR2 SMNVEV (reference sequence). V lost 5 bases and J lost 0; bases outside the gene matches: 15. This CDR3 spans 19 amino acids. CDR3 DNA sequence: TGTGCCAGCAGTCTACGGACAGGGGGCATAGTGGGGAGCTCCTACGAGCAGTACTTC. Its protein product is CASSLRTGGIVGSSYEQYF.

The chain has TRBV7-3 and TRBJ2-7; 7 bases are shared with TRBD1. Trimming cost V 5 bases and J 1 base; bases outside gene matches: 5. The germline CDR1 and CDR2 sequences are SGHTA and FQGTGA. The CDR3 contains 14 residues. This chain's CDR3 is CASSGQAGSYEQYF. The CDR3 DNA follows: TGTGCCAGCAGCGGACAGGCTGGGTCCTACGAGCAGTACTTC.